A single sample is the source of the 23 T cell receptor beta chains below, sequenced in a study of blood T cells in healthy people across ages. Primed by a sample-barcoded 5' primer and a J-beta primer mix, a second PCR proceeded for about 6 to 12 cycles. TCRdb used MiXCR to reprocess the 5' RACE reads, holding one entry per CDR3 protein. Here the sample spans hundreds of thousands of distinct CDR3 sequences, roughly 50% being singletons. The specimen sequenced was blood. The origin of the receptors is a man in his forties in good health.

This clonotype has a handful of counts. The V gene is TRBV6-1, the J gene TRBJ2-2; possible D gene TRBD2, 5 bases. Germline loops: CDR1 MNHNS, CDR2 SASEGT. The CDR3 spans 14 residues. Deletions cut 6 bases from V and 4 bases from J, with 12 bases between. CDR3 sequence reads: CASRVWTPTGELFF. DNA of the CDR3: TGTGCCAGCAGGGTTTGGACTCCCACCGGGGAGCTGTTTTTT.

This chain links TRBV12-3 or TRBV12-4 with TRBJ1-2; D is perhaps TRBD1 (5 bases). Trimming left V 5 bases short and J 4 bases short, with 14 bases between. This CDR3 spans 14 amino acids. As DNA, the CDR3 is TGTGCCAGCAGTCTACAGGCGATAGGCTATGGCTACACCTTC. It is translated as CASSLQAIGYGYTF.

The rearrangement uses TRBV21-1 and TRBJ1-5. TRBV21-1 is a pseudogene locus. This CDR3 region has 17 residues. The CDR3 is CASSQGQQSLVNQPQHF. The CDR3 bases are TGTGCCAGCAGCCAAGGGCAACAGAGCCTAGTCAATCAGCCCCAGCATTTT.

The V gene is TRBV20-1, the J gene TRBJ2-1; 10 bases are shared with TRBD2. V lost 2 bases, J lost 10 bases, and 5 bases stayed unmatched. Germline V gene data show CDR1 as DFQATT and CDR2 as SNEGSKA (reference sequence). The CDR3 consists of 13 residues. The CDR3 loop reads CSARSGGAKEQFF. The CDR3, as DNA: TGCAGTGCTAGAAGCGGGGGGGCTAAGGAGCAGTTCTTC.

This clonotype came up many times. The V and J genes are TRBV4-3 and TRBJ1-2; no clear D gene. The germline V gene encodes CDR1 LGHNA and CDR2 YSLEER. The CDR3 covers 15 residues. The V end lost 1 base, the J end lost 4 bases, and 13 bases lay between the germline ends. CDR3 coding DNA: TGCGCCAGCAGCCAAGGCTGGCCGGAAACCTATGGCTACACCTTC. Its translation: CASSQGWPETYGYTF.

The rearrangement uses TRBV20-1 and TRBJ1-1, with D possibly TRBD1 on 5 matching bases. The CDR3 extends over 14 amino acids. V dropped 1 base and J dropped 11 bases, with 20 bases sitting between them. In germline, CDR1 is DFQATT, CDR2 SNEGSKA (reference sequence). The CDR3 loop reads CSARGAGDSGGAFF. CDR3 bases: TGCAGTGCTAGAGGGGCCGGAGATTCGGGGGGGGCTTTCTTT.

The chain couples TRBV7-2 to TRBJ2-5, with D tentatively TRBD1 (6 bases). This CDR3 region has 15 residues. Germline CDR1 reads SGHTA; CDR2 reads FQGNSA. The V and J ends lost 6 bases and 1 base respectively, with 15 bases between them. The CDR3 reads CASRPLDRFQETQYF. The CDR3 nucleotides read TGTGCCAGCAGACCTCTTGACAGGTTCCAAGAGACCCAGTACTTC. The whole variable domain, filled in from reference TRBV7-2 and TRBJ2-5, reads GAGVSQSPSNKVTEKGKDVELRCDPISGHTALYWYRQSLGQGLEFLIYFQGNSAPDKSGLPSDRFSAERTGGSVSTLTIQRTQQEDSAVYLCASRPLDRFQETQYFGPGTRLLVL.

As regards this clonotype: One end of the junction is discordant with germline, which a read error may explain. This chain uses TRBV20-1 with TRBJ2-1, with a weak D call TRBD1 (6 bases). Germline V lookup: CDR1 DFQATT, CDR2 SNEGSKA (reference sequence). This CDR3 comprises 14 residues. CDR3 protein: CGARDFQGYNEQFF. The DNA for the CDR3 is TGCGGTGCTAGAGATTTCCAGGGGTACAATGAGCAGTTCTTC.

Comments on this clonotype: One end of the junction is discordant with germline, which a read error may explain. The V call is TRBV4-1, the J call TRBJ2-1; D remains ambiguous. The CDR3 sequence is 13 residues long. Per the germline V gene, CDR1 is MGHRA and CDR2 is YSYEKL. The CDR3 protein is CTSSHSVYNEQFF. Here the CDR3 DNA reads TGCACCAGCAGCCACTCGGTATACAATGAGCAGTTCTTC.

V usage is TRBV5-1 and J usage is TRBJ1-1, with TRBD1 matching 7 bases. Germline V gene sequence: CDR1 SGHRS, CDR2 YFSETQ. The V segment lost 4 bases and the J segment 1 base; nucleotides outside the gene matches: 4. This CDR3 contains 14 residues. CDR3 coding DNA: TGCGCCAGCAGCCCCGGGACAGAGAACACTGAAGCTTTCTTT. Its translation is CASSPGTENTEAFF.

This clonotype was detected a few times. The chain has TRBV14 and TRBJ2-6; 9 bases fit TRBD1. Germline values: CDR1 SGHDN, CDR2 FVKESK. V lost 1 base, J lost 3 bases, and 7 bases stayed unmatched. The CDR3 loop spans 18 amino acids. The chain's CDR3 is CASSQVTGGAGGANVLTF. The CDR3, as DNA: TGTGCCAGCAGCCAAGTTACAGGGGGCGCGGGTGGGGCCAACGTCCTGACTTTC.

This sequence joins TRBV20-1 and TRBJ2-7, with 9 bases identical to TRBD2. V shed 2 bases, J shed 2 bases, and the junction held 10 bases outside the gene matches. Germline V CDR1 and CDR2: DFQATT, SNEGSKA (reference sequence). The length of the CDR3 is 16 residues. Written as DNA, the CDR3 is TGCAGTGCTAGACCTCCGGGACTAGCTTATACCTACGAGCAGTACTTC. This encodes CSARPPGLAYTYEQYF.

V is TRBV2 and J is TRBJ2-5; the D gene is possibly TRBD2 (7 bases). V shed 7 bases and J shed 3 bases, with 12 bases lying between them. Germline CDR1 is SNHLY and CDR2 is FYNNEI. CDR3 length: 13 amino acids. The CDR3 coding sequence is TGTGCCAGCATGGGGGGGCGTAAAGAGACCCAGTACTTC. Amino acids: CASMGGRKETQYF.

The chain combines TRBV27 with TRBJ2-6, with D possibly being TRBD2 (7 bases). This CDR3 region has 17 residues. V was cut by 6 bases and J by 2 bases, with 17 bases left in between. Germline CDR1 MNHEY, CDR2 SMNVEV (reference sequence). In DNA, the CDR3 is TGTGCCAGCAGCTCCCCTGGGGGGGCAGCTGGGGCCAACGTCCTGACTTTC. Amino acids: CASSSPGGAAGANVLTF.

This clonotype appeared a few times. The chain employs TRBV7-9 and TRBJ2-7; D is unclear. V lost 1 base, J lost 0 bases, and 10 bases lay in between. Germline V CDR1 and CDR2: SEHNR, FQNEAQ (reference sequence). The CDR3 sequence is 15 residues long. This CDR3 reads CASSLVPSSSYEQYF. In nucleotides, the CDR3 is TGTGCCAGCAGCTTAGTACCCAGTAGCTCCTACGAGCAGTACTTC.

This clonotype came up a few times. The gene calls are TRBV2 and TRBJ2-1; 8 bases are a match to TRBD2. The germline CDR1 and CDR2 sequences are SNHLY and FYNNEI. The V segment lost 10 bases and the J segment 4 bases; nucleotides outside the gene matches: 6. The CDR3 totals 13 residues. CDR3 sequence (DNA): TGTGCCACCAGGACTAGCAATTACAATGAGCAGTTCTTC. This codes for CATRTSNYNEQFF.

J is TRBJ2-1 and V is TRBV7-3; D unresolved. V was clipped by 4 bases and J by 1 base, with 14 bases between them. Germline CDR1 reads SGHTA; CDR2 reads FQGTGA. The CDR3 spans 16 residues. The CDR3 sequence is CASSSKAAHSYNEQFF. The CDR3 nucleotides are TGTGCCAGCAGCTCCAAAGCCGCTCATTCCTACAATGAGCAGTTCTTC.

J is TRBJ2-3 and V is TRBV28; TRBD2 is a possible D gene (7 bases). Germline V CDR1 and CDR2: MDHEN, SYDVKM. The CDR3 runs to 14 residues. The V end lost 3 bases, the J end lost 8 bases, and 15 bases lay between the germline ends. The CDR3 region is CASSLGGGAATQYF. The CDR3 DNA is TGTGCCAGCAGTTTGGGTGGGGGGGCCGCTACGCAGTATTTT. The full variable domain, rest sourced from reference TRBV28 and TRBJ2-3, is DVKVTQSSRYLVKRTGEKVFLECVQDMDHENMFWYRQDPGLGLRLIYFSYDVKMKEKGDIPEGYSVSREKKERFSLILESASTNQTSMYLCASSLGGGAATQYFGPGTRLTVL.

This clonotype has more than one count but fewer than ten. The J gene is TRBJ1-1, the V gene TRBV7-9; 8 bases are shared with TRBD1. This CDR3 region has 16 residues. Germline CDR1 is SEHNR and CDR2 is FQNEAQ (reference sequence). Unmatched junction bases numbered 10, after V lost 3 bases and J lost 4 bases. Here the CDR3 DNA reads TGTGCCAGCAGCTTTACAGGGGGTGGAAGGGGCACTGAAGCTTTCTTT. It is translated as CASSFTGGGRGTEAFF.

This clonotype was counted a few times. The V and J genes are TRBV7-6 and TRBJ2-7; D possibly corresponds to TRBD2 (6 bases). CDR3 length: 12 amino acids. Germline values: CDR1 SGHVS, CDR2 FNYEAQ. Trimming took 4 bases from V and 6 from J, leaving 10 bases between them. CDR3 sequence reads: CASSYGSREQYF. As DNA, the CDR3 is TGTGCCAGCAGCTACGGGAGTCGCGAGCAGTACTTC.

This chain connects TRBV5-1 to TRBJ2-1, with 7 bases aligning to TRBD1. Germline CDR1 is SGHRS and CDR2 is YFSETQ. CDR3 length: 15 amino acids. The V gene end was trimmed by 0 bases and the J gene end by 5 bases; junction bases not matched to a gene: 5. CDR3 DNA: TGCGCCAGCAGCTTGGCCGACAGGGCGAACAATGAGCAGTTCTTC. Residues: CASSLADRANNEQFF.

The chain is built from TRBV20-1 and TRBJ2-5; D gene uncertain. The ends were cut back, 6 bases at V and 11 bases at J, with 34 bases in the middle. The CDR3 has 17 residues. Looked up from germline, CDR1 is DFQATT and CDR2 is SNEGSKA (reference sequence). This CDR3 is CSAPKLGRRFKGNEQYF. CDR3 nucleotide sequence: TGCAGTGCACCAAAGCTCGGACGAAGATTCAAGGGCAATGAGCAGTACTTC.

This clonotype was recorded a few times. The gene calls are TRBV9 and TRBJ1-2; maybe TRBD1 (5 bases). The germline CDR1 and CDR2 sequences are SGDLS and YYNGEE. This CDR3 has 13 amino acids. The V end lost 0 bases, the J end lost 8 bases, and 11 bases lay between the germline ends. DNA for the CDR3: TGTGCCAGCAGCGTAGATGACAGCTGGGGCTACACCTTC. Its protein is CASSVDDSWGYTF.